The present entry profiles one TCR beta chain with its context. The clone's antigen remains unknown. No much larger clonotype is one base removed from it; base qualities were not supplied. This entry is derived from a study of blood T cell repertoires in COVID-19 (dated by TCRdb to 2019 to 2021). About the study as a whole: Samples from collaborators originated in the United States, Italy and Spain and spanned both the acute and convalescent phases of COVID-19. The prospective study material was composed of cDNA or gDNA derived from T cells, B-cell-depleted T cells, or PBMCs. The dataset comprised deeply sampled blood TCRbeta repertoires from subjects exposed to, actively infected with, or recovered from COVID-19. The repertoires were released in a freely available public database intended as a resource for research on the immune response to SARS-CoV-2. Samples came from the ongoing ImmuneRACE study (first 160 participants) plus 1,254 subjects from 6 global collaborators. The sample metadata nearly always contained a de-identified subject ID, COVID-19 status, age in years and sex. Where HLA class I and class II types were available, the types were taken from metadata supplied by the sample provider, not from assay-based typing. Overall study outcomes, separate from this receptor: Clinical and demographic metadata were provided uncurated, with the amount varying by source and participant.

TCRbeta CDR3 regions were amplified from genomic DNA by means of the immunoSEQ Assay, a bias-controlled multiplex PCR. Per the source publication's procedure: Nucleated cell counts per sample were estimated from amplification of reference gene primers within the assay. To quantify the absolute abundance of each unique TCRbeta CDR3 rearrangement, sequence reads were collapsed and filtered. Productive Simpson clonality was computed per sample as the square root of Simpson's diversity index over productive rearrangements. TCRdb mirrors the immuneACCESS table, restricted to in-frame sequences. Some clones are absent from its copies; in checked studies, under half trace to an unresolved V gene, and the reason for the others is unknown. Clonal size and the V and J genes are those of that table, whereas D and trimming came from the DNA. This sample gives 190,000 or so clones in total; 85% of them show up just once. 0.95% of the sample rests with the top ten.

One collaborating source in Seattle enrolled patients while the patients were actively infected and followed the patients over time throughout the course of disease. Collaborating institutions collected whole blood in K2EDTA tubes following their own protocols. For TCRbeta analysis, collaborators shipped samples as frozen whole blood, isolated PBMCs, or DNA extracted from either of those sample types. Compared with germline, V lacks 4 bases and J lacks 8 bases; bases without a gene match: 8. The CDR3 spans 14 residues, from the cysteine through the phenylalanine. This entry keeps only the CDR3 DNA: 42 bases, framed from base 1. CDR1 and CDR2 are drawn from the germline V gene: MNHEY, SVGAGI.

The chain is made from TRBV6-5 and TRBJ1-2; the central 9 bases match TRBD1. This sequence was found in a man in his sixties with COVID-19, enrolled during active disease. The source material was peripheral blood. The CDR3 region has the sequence CASSSDRGVGGYTF. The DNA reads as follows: TGTGCCAGCAGTTCGGACAGGGGAGTAGGGGGCTACACCTTC.